Listed below are T cell receptor beta chains from one sample, sequenced in a study of T cells in Graves' hyperthyroidism and ophthalmopathy. TCRdb reanalysed the multiplex PCR reads using MiXCR and keeps one entry per CDR3 protein. The sample includes 300,000 to 450,000 distinct CDR3 sequences, less than 20% seen only once; the top ten take about 27%. Input material: blood. Receptors were obtained from a woman aged 18-29 years with Graves' hyperthyroidism that later progressed to Graves' ophthalmopathy. Both conserved end residues are part of each CDR3. The D gene is left open where the match is weak. Only some rows state a clone size, as once, few, many or a class for expanded clones.

cdr3_aa: CASERKRLSGANVLTF
cdr3_nt: TGTGCCAGCGAACGGAAGCGACTCTCTGGGGCCAACGTCCTGACTTTC
d_call: NA
j_call: TRBJ2-6
v_call: TRBV2
clone_size: many

cdr3_aa: CASSFTAGGKNIQYF
cdr3_nt: TGTGCCAGCAGCTTCACGGCGGGAGGGAAAAACATTCAGTACTTC
d_call: TRBD2
j_call: TRBJ2-4
v_call: TRBV11-2
clone_size: NA

cdr3_aa: CASSLLGPATDTQYF
cdr3_nt: TGTGCCAGCAGCTTACTCGGACCAGCGACAGATACGCAGTATTTT
d_call: NA
j_call: TRBJ2-3
v_call: TRBV13
clone_size: few

cdr3_aa: CASSLIRTTSYNEQFF
cdr3_nt: TGCGCCAGCAGCCTGATTAGGACGACCTCCTACAATGAGCAGTTCTTC
d_call: NA
j_call: TRBJ2-1
v_call: TRBV5-1
clone_size: many

cdr3_aa: CASSSDKQGAGDTEAFF
cdr3_nt: TGTGCCAGTAGTAGCGACAAACAGGGGGCAGGGGACACTGAAGCTTTCTTT
d_call: TRBD1
j_call: TRBJ1-1
v_call: TRBV19
clone_size: few

cdr3_aa: CSARKMGGLAVEQFF
cdr3_nt: TGCAGTGCTAGGAAGATGGGGGGACTAGCTGTTGAGCAGTTCTTC
d_call: TRBD2
j_call: TRBJ2-1
v_call: TRBV20-1
clone_size: few

cdr3_aa: CASSLAYRDRATYEQYF
cdr3_nt: TGTGCCAGCAGCTTAGCGTACCGGGACAGGGCAACCTACGAGCAGTACTTC
d_call: TRBD1
j_call: TRBJ2-7
v_call: TRBV7-9
clone_size: many

cdr3_aa: CASSDSPANYGYTF
cdr3_nt: TGTGCCAGCAGTGACTCACCAGCTAACTATGGCTACACCTTC
d_call: NA
j_call: TRBJ1-2
v_call: TRBV2
clone_size: many

cdr3_aa: CASRPGRTMTRPETQYF
cdr3_nt: TGTGCCAGCCGACCGGGACGCACAATGACTCGGCCAGAGACCCAGTACTTC
d_call: NA
j_call: TRBJ2-5
v_call: TRBV28
clone_size: many

cdr3_aa: CSGRLQTEQFF
cdr3_nt: TGCAGCGGGAGACTTCAAACTGAGCAGTTCTTC
d_call: NA
j_call: TRBJ2-1
v_call: TRBV29-1
clone_size: NA

cdr3_aa: CASSPRWQEPYEQYF
cdr3_nt: TGTGCCAGCTCACCACGTTGGCAGGAACCCTACGAGCAGTACTTC
d_call: NA
j_call: TRBJ2-7
v_call: TRBV18
clone_size: many

cdr3_aa: CASSLVMREADTQYF
cdr3_nt: TGTGCCAGCAGCTTGGTTATGCGGGAGGCAGATACGCAGTATTTT
d_call: TRBD2
j_call: TRBJ2-3
v_call: TRBV5-5
clone_size: many

cdr3_aa: CASSRRGFTDTQYF
cdr3_nt: TGTGCCAGCTCCCGCAGGGGATTCACAGATACGCAGTATTTT
d_call: NA
j_call: TRBJ2-3
v_call: TRBV28
clone_size: NA

cdr3_aa: CASTRGGGEQYF
cdr3_nt: TGTGCCAGCACTCGGGGGGGTGGTGAGCAGTACTTC
d_call: TRBD2
j_call: TRBJ2-7
v_call: TRBV2
clone_size: many

cdr3_aa: CASSHKGAGTYEQYF
cdr3_nt: TGTGCCAGTAGCCACAAGGGGGCTGGGACCTACGAGCAGTACTTC
d_call: TRBD1
j_call: TRBJ2-7
v_call: TRBV19
clone_size: NA

cdr3_aa: CASIPGHGYGYTF
cdr3_nt: TGTGCCAGTATCCCAGGACACGGCTATGGCTACACCTTC
d_call: NA
j_call: TRBJ1-2
v_call: TRBV19
clone_size: many

cdr3_aa: CAWSVLRGGELFF
cdr3_nt: TGTGCCTGGAGTGTACTAAGGGGCGGGGAGCTGTTTTTT
d_call: NA
j_call: TRBJ2-2
v_call: TRBV30
clone_size: NA

cdr3_aa: CASSLPGDRGRSGELFF
cdr3_nt: TGTGCCAGCAGTTTACCTGGGGACAGGGGAAGATCAGGGGAGCTGTTTTTT
d_call: TRBD1
j_call: TRBJ2-2
v_call: TRBV28
clone_size: many

cdr3_aa: CASSSPGQNTGELFF
cdr3_nt: TGTGCCAGCAGTTCCCCGGGACAGAACACCGGGGAGCTGTTTTTT
d_call: NA
j_call: TRBJ2-2
v_call: TRBV28
clone_size: many

cdr3_aa: CASSVEGSSGNTIYF
cdr3_nt: TGTGCCAGCAGCGTAGAAGGGAGCTCTGGAAACACCATATATTTT
d_call: NA
j_call: TRBJ1-3
v_call: TRBV9
clone_size: few

cdr3_aa: CASSLGGSGAFF
cdr3_nt: TGTGCCAGCAGTTTAGGGGGATCGGGGGCTTTCTTT
d_call: NA
j_call: TRBJ1-1
v_call: TRBV12-3/TRBV12-4
clone_size: many

cdr3_aa: CAPRGGLAPTDTQYF
cdr3_nt: TGTGCCCCCCGTGGGGGACTAGCGCCCACAGATACGCAGTATTTT
d_call: TRBD2
j_call: TRBJ2-3
v_call: TRBV10-3
clone_size: NA

cdr3_aa: CSVGRVLTYEQYF
cdr3_nt: TGCAGTGTGGGTCGGGTGCTCACCTACGAGCAGTACTTC
d_call: NA
j_call: TRBJ2-7
v_call: TRBV20-1
clone_size: few

cdr3_aa: CSARDWRVSRVQFF
cdr3_nt: TGCAGTGCTAGAGATTGGAGGGTTAGCAGGGTGCAGTTCTTC
d_call: NA
j_call: TRBJ2-1
v_call: TRBV20-1
clone_size: NA

cdr3_aa: CASSRGTSGRDEQYF
cdr3_nt: TGCGCCAGCAGCCGGGGGACTAGCGGGAGAGACGAGCAGTACTTC
d_call: TRBD2
j_call: TRBJ2-7
v_call: TRBV4-1
clone_size: few

cdr3_aa: CASSQGQEAYEQYF
cdr3_nt: TGCGCCAGCAGCCAAGGCCAGGAGGCCTACGAGCAGTACTTC
d_call: NA
j_call: TRBJ2-7
v_call: TRBV4-3
clone_size: NA

cdr3_aa: CASSFQGGYLSAFF
cdr3_nt: TGTGCCAGCAGTTTTCAAGGGGGGTATCTATCAGCTTTCTTT
d_call: NA
j_call: TRBJ1-1
v_call: TRBV28
clone_size: many

cdr3_aa: CASSPPTGPNSYEQYF
cdr3_nt: TGTGCCAGCAGCCCCCCCACCGGGCCCAACTCCTACGAGCAGTACTTC
d_call: NA
j_call: TRBJ2-7
v_call: TRBV7-9
clone_size: NA

cdr3_aa: CATSAEGRVRAFF
cdr3_nt: TGTGCCACCAGCGCGGAGGGCAGGGTTCGGGCTTTCTTT
d_call: NA
j_call: TRBJ1-1
v_call: TRBV15
clone_size: few

cdr3_aa: CAGSSGGSRVTGELFF
cdr3_nt: TGCGCCGGCAGTTCAGGCGGGAGCAGGGTCACCGGGGAGCTGTTTTTT
d_call: TRBD2
j_call: TRBJ2-2
v_call: TRBV4-3
clone_size: NA

cdr3_aa: CASSLGTPYEQYF
cdr3_nt: TGTGCCAGCAGTTTAGGTACCCCCTACGAGCAGTACTTC
d_call: NA
j_call: TRBJ2-7
v_call: TRBV27
clone_size: many

cdr3_aa: CASVAGVEQYF
cdr3_nt: TGTGCCAGCGTGGCGGGGGTCGAGCAGTACTTC
d_call: TRBD2
j_call: TRBJ2-7
v_call: TRBV5-5
clone_size: many

cdr3_aa: CASRPDRANEKLFF
cdr3_nt: TGTGCCAGCAGACCGGACAGGGCTAATGAAAAACTGTTTTTT
d_call: TRBD1
j_call: TRBJ1-4
v_call: TRBV7-2
clone_size: many

cdr3_aa: CASSWEGRGDTQYF
cdr3_nt: TGCGCCAGCAGCTGGGAGGGGAGAGGAGATACGCAGTATTTT
d_call: TRBD2
j_call: TRBJ2-3
v_call: TRBV5-1
clone_size: many

cdr3_aa: CASSGTVIPYEQYF
cdr3_nt: TGTGCCAGTAGCGGGACTGTTATCCCCTACGAGCAGTACTTC
d_call: NA
j_call: TRBJ2-7
v_call: TRBV19
clone_size: few

cdr3_aa: CASSPQGLGLYEQYF
cdr3_nt: TGTGCCAGCTCACCACAAGGACTAGGGCTCTACGAGCAGTACTTC
d_call: TRBD2
j_call: TRBJ2-7
v_call: TRBV18
clone_size: NA

cdr3_aa: CASSLLTGGNTEAFF
cdr3_nt: TGTGCCAGCAGCTTGTTGACAGGGGGCAACACTGAAGCTTTCTTT
d_call: TRBD1
j_call: TRBJ1-1
v_call: TRBV5-8
clone_size: many

cdr3_aa: CASSLRGTGDEKLFF
cdr3_nt: TGTGCCAGCAGCTTACGCGGGACAGGGGACGAAAAACTGTTTTTT
d_call: TRBD1
j_call: TRBJ1-4
v_call: TRBV7-2
clone_size: many

cdr3_aa: CASRGDRTDTQYF
cdr3_nt: TGTGCCAGCAGGGGAGATCGCACAGATACGCAGTATTTT
d_call: NA
j_call: TRBJ2-3
v_call: TRBV28
clone_size: many

cdr3_aa: CATSGRLGGSGELFF
cdr3_nt: TGTGCCACCAGTGGTCGGCTGGGGGGTTCGGGGGAGCTGTTTTTT
d_call: NA
j_call: TRBJ2-2
v_call: TRBV24-1
clone_size: NA

cdr3_aa: CASSGLAEDVGKFAYNEQFF
cdr3_nt: TGTGCCAGCAGCGGCTTAGCGGAGGATGTAGGTAAATTCGCCTACAATGAGCAGTTCTTC
d_call: NA
j_call: TRBJ2-1
v_call: TRBV7-8
clone_size: many

cdr3_aa: CAWSWGGSEQYF
cdr3_nt: TGTGCCTGGAGTTGGGGCGGATCCGAGCAGTACTTC
d_call: NA
j_call: TRBJ2-7
v_call: TRBV30
clone_size: few

cdr3_aa: CASPPGLADQDKQFF
cdr3_nt: TGTGCCAGTCCCCCGGGACTAGCGGACCAGGACAAGCAGTTCTTC
d_call: TRBD2
j_call: TRBJ2-1
v_call: TRBV19
clone_size: many

cdr3_aa: CASRLAGTNEQFF
cdr3_nt: TGTGCCAGCAGACTAGCGGGTACCAATGAGCAGTTCTTC
d_call: TRBD2
j_call: TRBJ2-1
v_call: TRBV27
clone_size: many

cdr3_aa: CASSLWGRTSGRADTQYF
cdr3_nt: TGTGCCAGCAGTTTATGGGGACGAACTAGCGGGAGGGCAGATACGCAGTATTTT
d_call: TRBD2
j_call: TRBJ2-3
v_call: TRBV28
clone_size: many

cdr3_aa: CASSVVSGDTQYF
cdr3_nt: TGTGCCAGCAGCGTAGTCTCCGGGGATACGCAGTATTTT
d_call: NA
j_call: TRBJ2-3
v_call: TRBV9
clone_size: many

cdr3_aa: CASSPSGPGASYEQYF
cdr3_nt: TGCGCCAGCAGCCCCTCTGGGCCAGGGGCCTCCTACGAGCAGTACTTC
d_call: NA
j_call: TRBJ2-7
v_call: TRBV5-1
clone_size: many

cdr3_aa: CASIEGTSGSWEQYF
cdr3_nt: TGTGCCAGCATTGAAGGGACTAGCGGGAGTTGGGAGCAGTACTTC
d_call: TRBD2
j_call: TRBJ2-7
v_call: TRBV2
clone_size: few

cdr3_aa: CSVEGGYETQYF
cdr3_nt: TGCAGCGTTGAAGGGGGCTATGAGACCCAGTACTTC
d_call: NA
j_call: TRBJ2-5
v_call: TRBV29-1
clone_size: NA

cdr3_aa: CASSSQGQGPPSPLHF
cdr3_nt: TGTGCCAGCAGTTCACAAGGACAGGGTCCCCCTTCACCCCTCCACTTT
d_call: TRBD1
j_call: TRBJ1-6
v_call: TRBV6-1
clone_size: few

cdr3_aa: CSAGSSSQETQYF
cdr3_nt: TGCAGTGCCGGCTCCAGTAGCCAAGAGACCCAGTACTTC
d_call: NA
j_call: TRBJ2-5
v_call: TRBV20-1
clone_size: NA

cdr3_aa: CAWSVLTDSSTDTQYF
cdr3_nt: TGTGCCTGGAGTGTACTGACAGACTCTAGCACAGATACGCAGTATTTT
d_call: NA
j_call: TRBJ2-3
v_call: TRBV30
clone_size: many

cdr3_aa: CASSLVGWDTEAFF
cdr3_nt: TGCGCCAGCAGCTTGGTAGGGTGGGACACTGAAGCTTTCTTT
d_call: NA
j_call: TRBJ1-1
v_call: TRBV5-1
clone_size: many

cdr3_aa: CASSQEGQGTDTQYF
cdr3_nt: TGCGCCAGCAGCCAAGAAGGGCAGGGCACAGATACGCAGTATTTT
d_call: NA
j_call: TRBJ2-3
v_call: TRBV4-3
clone_size: NA

cdr3_aa: CASSQGRLAALRPYNEQFF
cdr3_nt: TGCGCCAGCAGCCAAGGGAGGCTAGCGGCCCTTCGGCCCTACAATGAGCAGTTCTTC
d_call: TRBD2
j_call: TRBJ2-1
v_call: TRBV4-1
clone_size: NA

cdr3_aa: CASSRGLSGNEQFF
cdr3_nt: TGTGCCAGCAGCCGCGGACTAAGTGGCAATGAGCAGTTCTTC
d_call: NA
j_call: TRBJ2-1
v_call: TRBV3-1
clone_size: many

cdr3_aa: CSAPFGGISYNEQFF
cdr3_nt: TGCAGTGCTCCGTTTGGGGGGATCTCCTACAATGAGCAGTTCTTC
d_call: NA
j_call: TRBJ2-1
v_call: TRBV20-1
clone_size: NA

cdr3_aa: CASSTPGRYTEAFF
cdr3_nt: TGTGCCAGCAGTACCCCGGGACGGTACACTGAAGCTTTCTTT
d_call: NA
j_call: TRBJ1-1
v_call: TRBV28
clone_size: many